The 27 T cell receptor beta chains below were found in one sample sequenced in a study of shared clonotypes between healthy human individuals. It was CD45RO-negative cells, positively selected for CCR7, that made up naive CD8 cells, with terminally differentiated effector memory CD45RA+ cells excluded. Libraries were prepared by immunoSEQ multiplex PCR; TCRdb keeps only in-frame clonotypes and omits some of them. In the table there are some 2,000,000 clones, approximately 94% of which are singletons. Sample: naive CD8+ T cells sorted from blood. All receptors derive from a man aged 18 to 29 in good health.

Comment on this clone: Other DNA variants within this sample encode the same CDR3. J is TRBJ1-4 and V is TRBV4-1; unclear D gene. The germline V gene has CDR1 MGHRA and CDR2 YSYEKL. CDR3 length: 14 amino acids. Trimming pared 1 base from V and 4 bases from J, leaving 7 bases between. CDR3 DNA sequence: TGCGCCAGCAGCCAAGTACGGGATAATGAAAAACTGTTTTTT. Its protein product is CASSQVRDNEKLFF.

The CDR3 region has the DNA TGTGCCAGCAGTTCCGGACAGGGTGTTGGAAACACCATATATTTT. This translates into CASSSGQGVGNTIYF. The V and J genes are TRBV5-4 and TRBJ1-3; the match to TRBD1 covers 8 bases. The V gene end was trimmed by 5 bases and the J gene end by 3 bases; junction bases not matched to a gene: 7. CDR3 size: 15 residues. Looked up from germline, CDR1 is SGHNT and CDR2 is YYREEE (reference sequence). Full variable domain (rest looked up from reference TRBV5-4 and TRBJ1-3): ETGVTQSPTHLIKTRGQQVTLRCSSQSGHNTVSWYQQALGQGPQFIFQYYREEENGRGNFPPRFSGLQFPNYSSELNVNALELDDSALYLCASSSGQGVGNTIYFGEGSWLTVV.

This rearrangement joins TRBV7-8 to TRBJ2-7, with a possible D match to TRBD2 (5 bases). CDR3 size: 15 residues. The V end lost 3 bases, the J end lost 1 base, and 13 bases lay between the germline ends. Germline V lookup: CDR1 SGHVS, CDR2 FQNEAQ. As DNA, the CDR3 is TGTGCCAGCAGCTTGCCTCCCCCGGGGTCCTACGAGCAGTACTTC. It translates to CASSLPPPGSYEQYF.

A remark on this clone: At the DNA level, this CDR3 is encoded by other sequences in the same sample as well. In DNA, the CDR3 is TGTGCCAGCAGTTTATCGTCCACAGATACGCAGTATTTT. It translates to CASSLSSTDTQYF. This rearrangement joins TRBV27 to TRBJ2-3; D gene ambiguous. Germline V gene sequence: CDR1 MNHEY, CDR2 SMNVEV (reference sequence). V gave up 0 bases and J gave up 2 bases, with 3 bases separating them. The CDR3 has 13 amino acids.

This chain links TRBV4-1 with TRBJ1-3, with D unclear. Per germline, CDR1 MGHRA and CDR2 YSYEKL. The CDR3 sequence is 13 residues long. V lost 2 bases to trimming and J lost 2 bases, with 4 bases between them. In nucleotides, the CDR3 is TGCGCCAGCAGCCAAACAGCTGGAAACACCATATATTTT. Its translation is CASSQTAGNTIYF.

The chain uses TRBV4-1 and TRBJ1-6; D is unclear. Trimming cost V 1 base and J 7 bases, with 8 bases left between them. Germline CDR1 and CDR2: MGHRA and YSYEKL. The CDR3 runs 14 residues. CDR3 sequence reads: CASSQVNKNSPLHF. CDR3 nucleotide sequence: TGCGCCAGCAGCCAAGTTAACAAGAATTCACCCCTCCACTTT.

The chain combines TRBV7-9 with TRBJ2-1; 9 nucleotides line up with TRBD1. J was trimmed by 5 bases and V by 5 bases; bases with no gene match: 13. Germline assignment: CDR1 SEHNR and CDR2 FQNEAQ (reference sequence). The CDR3 runs 17 residues. CDR3 in DNA: TGTGCCAGCAGCCCCCCCTTCTTAGGGACAGGGAACAATGAGCAGTTCTTC. It yields the protein CASSPPFLGTGNNEQFF.

The V gene is TRBV5-1, the J gene TRBJ2-3, with a weak D call TRBD2 (6 bases). The V gene lost 1 base and the J gene lost 2 bases, with 11 bases spanning the gap. The CDR3 spans 15 residues. In germline, CDR1 is SGHRS, CDR2 YFSETQ. The CDR3 region has the DNA TGCGCCAGCAGCTTGTACGGACTACTCACAGATACGCAGTATTTT. It yields the protein CASSLYGLLTDTQYF. Complete variable domain (other parts from reference TRBV5-1 and TRBJ2-3): KAGVTQTPRYLIKTRGQQVTLSCSPISGHRSVSWYQQTPGQGLQFLFEYFSETQRNKGNFPGRFSGRQFSNSRSEMNVSTLELGDSALYLCASSLYGLLTDTQYFGPGTRLTVL.

The chain is built from TRBV7-9 and TRBJ2-7, with 8 bases aligning to TRBD2. CDR3 length equals 14 residues. Unmatched junction bases numbered 8, after V lost 5 bases and J lost 5 bases. The germline V gene has CDR1 SEHNR and CDR2 FQNEAQ (reference sequence). The CDR3: CASSPRAGVDEQYF. CDR3 bases: TGTGCCAGCAGCCCACGAGCGGGAGTAGACGAGCAGTACTTC.

The V gene is TRBV4-1, the J gene TRBJ1-2; 8 positions agree with TRBD1. Germline V CDR1 and CDR2: MGHRA, YSYEKL. CDR3 length equals 15 residues. The trim removed 4 bases at V and 6 bases at J, leaving 10 bases unmatched. The DNA of the CDR3 is TGCGCCAGCAGCCTTAGACAGGGGTTGGGGAATGGCTACACCTTC. It is translated as CASSLRQGLGNGYTF.

As for this clone: The same CDR3 also results from other DNA sequences found in this sample. The chain has TRBV5-1 and TRBJ2-7; no reliable D call. The CDR3 totals 13 residues. Germline V gene data show CDR1 as SGHRS and CDR2 as YFSETQ. V lost 0 bases to trimming and J lost 0 bases, with 4 bases between them. The CDR3 DNA sequence: TGCGCCAGCAGCTTGGGTCACTCCTACGAGCAGTACTTC. This translates into CASSLGHSYEQYF.

V and J are TRBV2 and TRBJ2-5; D tentatively reads TRBD1 or TRBD2 (5 bases each). The CDR3 covers 14 residues. Trimming pared 8 bases from V and 0 bases from J, leaving 13 bases between. Per germline, CDR1 SNHLY and CDR2 FYNNEI. The DNA of the CDR3 is TGTGCCAGCTCGGGCCGGGGACACCAAGAGACCCAGTACTTC. Protein: CASSGRGHQETQYF.

The chain is built from TRBV28 and TRBJ2-3; TRBD1 agrees at 8 bases. The V and J ends lost 3 bases and 5 bases, in that order; junction bases with no gene match: 7. The length of the CDR3 is 15 residues. The germline gives CDR1 MDHEN, CDR2 SYDVKM. CDR3 protein: CASSFGRGLRDTQYF. Written as DNA, the CDR3 is TGTGCCAGCAGTTTCGGCAGGGGGCTCAGAGATACGCAGTATTTT.

Remarks on this clone: The junction differs from germline at one of its ends, possibly a read error. Other DNA sequences from this sample encode an identical CDR3 as well. J is TRBJ2-7 and V is TRBV2, with 7 bases aligning to TRBD1. Germline CDR1 SNHLY, CDR2 FYNNEI. This CDR3 has 15 amino acids. CDR3 loop: CASSEDRASSYEQYF. In DNA, the CDR3 is TGTGCCAGCAGCGAAGACAGGGCGAGCTCCTACGAGCAGTACTTC.

This clone showed up just once. Other DNA sequences in the same sample also yield this CDR3. The chain carries TRBV4-1 and TRBJ1-2; possible D gene TRBD1, 5 bases. Trimming cost V 1 base and J 3 bases, with 6 bases left between them. The CDR3 loop spans 13 amino acids. Germline CDR1 reads MGHRA; CDR2 reads YSYEKL. The CDR3, as DNA: TGCGCCAGCAGCCAAGTAGGGGACTATGGCTACACCTTC. It specifies CASSQVGDYGYTF.

The V and J genes are TRBV6-1 and TRBJ1-5, with 7 nucleotides matching TRBD1. There are 15 residues in the CDR3. CDR1 is MNHNS and CDR2 is SASEGT in the germline V gene. With V trimmed by 8 bases and J by 2 bases, 9 bases remained unmatched. The CDR3 protein is CASDQDRLRNQPQHF. The CDR3, as DNA: TGTGCCAGCGACCAGGACAGGCTCCGCAATCAGCCCCAGCATTTT.

This sequence joins TRBV6-6 and TRBJ2-7, with a weak D call TRBD2 (5 bases). Trimming cost V 2 bases and J 1 base, with 9 bases left between them. The germline V gene encodes CDR1 MNHNY and CDR2 SVGAGI (reference sequence). This CDR3 is 14 amino acids long. The CDR3 DNA reads as TGTGCCAGCAGTTACGACGGGGAGTCCTACGAGCAGTACTTC. Protein sequence: CASSYDGESYEQYF.

This sequence joins TRBV12-5 and TRBJ2-4, with a tentative D call TRBD1 (6 bases). The CDR3 is 16 amino acids. Germline V gene lookup returns CDR1 LGHNT and CDR2 FRNRAP. Trimming took off 5 bases at V and 2 bases at J, with 16 bases between the two ends. The CDR3: CASGPPPQGTKNIQYF. CDR3 DNA: TGTGCTAGTGGTCCGCCCCCACAGGGAACCAAAAACATTCAGTACTTC.

The CDR3 sequence is CASSRSWTGGGLNQPQHF. As DNA, the CDR3 is TGTGCCAGCAGTCGCTCGTGGACAGGGGGGGGCCTAAATCAGCCCCAGCATTTT. This chain connects TRBV28 to TRBJ1-5; 10 bases map to TRBD1. CDR1 is MDHEN and CDR2 is SYDVKM in the germline V gene. This CDR3 is 18 amino acids long. With V trimmed by 5 bases and J by 4 bases, 14 bases remained unmatched.

The chain carries TRBV11-2 and TRBJ2-3, with a possible D match to TRBD2 (5 bases). There are 13 residues in the CDR3. Germline V CDR1 and CDR2: SGHAT, FQNNGV. The V and J ends lost 6 bases and 6 bases respectively, with 13 bases between them. This CDR3 reads CASSSSTVDTQYF. CDR3 nucleotide sequence: TGTGCCAGCAGTTCTAGCACGGTCGATACGCAGTATTTT.

The chain employs TRBV27 and TRBJ2-3; 13 nucleotides match TRBD2. Looked up from germline, CDR1 is MNHEY and CDR2 is SMNVEV (reference sequence). There are 15 residues in the CDR3. The J segment lost 2 bases and the V segment lost 6 bases, leaving 2 bases of the junction unmatched. CDR3 sequence (DNA): TGTGCCAGCAGCGGACTAGCGGGGGTCACAGATACGCAGTATTTT. This encodes CASSGLAGVTDTQYF.

This rearrangement joins TRBV27 to TRBJ2-7; D could derive from TRBD1 or TRBD2 (6 bases each). V was shortened by 1 base and J by 6 bases, with 16 bases between the two germline ends. This CDR3 comprises 15 residues. Germline CDR1 MNHEY, CDR2 SMNVEV (reference sequence). CDR3 region: CASSLFGGSSGEQYF. The CDR3 DNA sequence: TGTGCCAGCAGTTTATTCGGGGGCAGCTCCGGCGAGCAGTACTTC.

V gene TRBV25-1 combines with J gene TRBJ1-2; 8 bases fit TRBD1. Per germline, CDR1 MGHDK and CDR2 SYGVNS. The CDR3 loop spans 15 amino acids. With 3 bases clipped from V and 7 bases from J, the junction kept 10 bases outside the gene matches. The chain's CDR3 is CASSDSVRGRGGYTF. In DNA form, the CDR3 reads TGTGCCAGCAGTGATTCCGTCAGGGGGCGAGGTGGCTACACCTTC.

This clone has only one observation. The chain is built from TRBV20-1 and TRBJ2-2, with D uncertain. Germline values: CDR1 DFQATT, CDR2 SNEGSKA (reference sequence). The CDR3 totals 11 residues. Trimming shortened V by 7 bases and J by 4 bases, and 7 bases separated the two germline ends. CDR3 nucleotides: TGCAGTGTTGATAGCACCGGGGAGCTGTTTTTT. Protein product: CSVDSTGELFF.

The chain employs TRBV9 and TRBJ2-1, with D unclear. Trimming stripped 0 bases from V and 11 bases from J, with 6 bases between. Germline V lookup: CDR1 SGDLS, CDR2 YYNGEE. The CDR3 has 11 amino acids. For the CDR3, the DNA is TGTGCCAGCAGCGTAGGTGGTAAGCAGTTCTTC. Translation: CASSVGGKQFF.

This chain uses TRBV4-1 with TRBJ1-4, with D unresolved. Trimming removed 0 bases from V and 7 bases from J, with 12 bases in between. CDR1 and CDR2 (germline): MGHRA, YSYEKL. This CDR3 is built from 15 residues. The CDR3 DNA follows: TGCGCCAGCAGCCAAGATAGATTGGCCGGTGAAAAACTGTTTTTT. Residues: CASSQDRLAGEKLFF.

This chain links TRBV13 with TRBJ2-1, with D perhaps matching TRBD1 (7 bases). Trimming took off 0 bases at V and 9 bases at J, with 12 bases between the two ends. This CDR3 has 14 amino acids. Per the germline V gene, CDR1 is PRHDT and CDR2 is FYEKMQ (reference sequence). The CDR3 is CASSLGAGGGEQFF. In DNA form, the CDR3 reads TGTGCCAGCAGCTTAGGGGCAGGGGGAGGTGAGCAGTTCTTC.